This TCR beta chain was sequenced for a study of blood T cell repertoires in COVID-19. Looking at the study overall: PBMCs, B-cell-depleted T cells, or T cells provided the cDNA or gDNA that made up the material.

In the original analysis: Reference gene primer amplification yielded estimated nucleated cell counts. Method: immunoSEQ multiplex PCR; TCRdb's copy keeps in-frame clones and lacks some. V and J calls and clone size are given by that table; D and trimming were obtained from the DNA. Altogether under 350,000 clones are present, approximately 90% being singletons, with the ten largest covering about 4.2%. Recruitment covered 25 or so US areas and drew participants whose ages spanned roughly 18 to 89 years. Cohort allocation depended upon clinical history that participants reported. This sequence was found in a man aged 30-40 years who had recovered from COVID-19. Sequencing was performed on PBMCs or T cells enriched from blood (not recorded which).

CDR3 amino acids: CASTPGGSGRVEQYF. For the CDR3, the DNA is TGTGCCAGCACACCCGGGGGTAGCGGGAGGGTCGAGCAGTACTTC. This chain connects TRBV6-5 to TRBJ2-7, with 11 positions matching TRBD2. This CDR3 has 15 amino acids. Germline V gene sequence: CDR1 MNHEY, CDR2 SVGAGI. The junction had 11 bases not matched to a gene; V was cut back by 7 bases and J by 6 bases.